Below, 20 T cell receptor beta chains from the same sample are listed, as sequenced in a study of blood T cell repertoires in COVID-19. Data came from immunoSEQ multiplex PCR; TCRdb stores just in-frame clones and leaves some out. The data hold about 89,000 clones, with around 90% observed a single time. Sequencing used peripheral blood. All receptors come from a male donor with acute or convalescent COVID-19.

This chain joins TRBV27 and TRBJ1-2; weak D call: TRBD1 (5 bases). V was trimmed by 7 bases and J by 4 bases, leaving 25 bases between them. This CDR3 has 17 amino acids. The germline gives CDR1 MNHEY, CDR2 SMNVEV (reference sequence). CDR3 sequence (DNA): TGTGCCAGCACCACGTCGCCCCAAGACAGTTACTTCTATGGCTACACCTTC. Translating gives CASTTSPQDSYFYGYTF.

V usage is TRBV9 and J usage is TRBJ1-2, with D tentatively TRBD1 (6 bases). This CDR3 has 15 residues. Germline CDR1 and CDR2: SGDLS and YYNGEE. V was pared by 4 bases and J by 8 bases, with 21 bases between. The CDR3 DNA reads TGTGCCAGCAGCTTAAGAGGGGCAGGGGAGAGAGGCTACACCTTC. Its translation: CASSLRGAGERGYTF.

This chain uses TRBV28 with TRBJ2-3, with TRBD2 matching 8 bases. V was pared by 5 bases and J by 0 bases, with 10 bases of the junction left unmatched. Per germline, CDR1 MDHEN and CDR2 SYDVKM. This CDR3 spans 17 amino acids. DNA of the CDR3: TGTGCCAGCAGTCCCCGGTGGGTAGCGGGGAGCACAGATACGCAGTATTTT. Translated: CASSPRWVAGSTDTQYF.

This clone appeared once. The DNA of the CDR3 is TGTGCCACCAGTGATGCTACCTCCACAGATACGCAGTATTTT. Translated: CATSDATSTDTQYF. The V call is TRBV24-1, the J call TRBJ2-3; D remains unclear. CDR3 length: 14 residues. V gave up 3 bases and J gave up 2 bases, with 8 bases separating them. CDR1 and CDR2 from the germline V gene are KGHDR and SFDVKD.

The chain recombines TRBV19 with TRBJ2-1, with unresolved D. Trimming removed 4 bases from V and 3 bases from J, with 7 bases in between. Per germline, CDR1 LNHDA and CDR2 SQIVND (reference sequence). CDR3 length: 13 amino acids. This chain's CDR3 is CASSNGYYNEQFF. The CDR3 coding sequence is TGTGCCAGTAGTAACGGTTACTACAATGAGCAGTTCTTC.

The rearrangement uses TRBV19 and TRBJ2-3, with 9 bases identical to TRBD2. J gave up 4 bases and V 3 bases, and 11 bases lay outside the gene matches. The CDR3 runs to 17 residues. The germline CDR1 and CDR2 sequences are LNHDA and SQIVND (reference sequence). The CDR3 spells CASSIGVSGLAADTQYF. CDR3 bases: TGTGCCAGTAGTATCGGAGTTTCGGGACTAGCCGCAGATACGCAGTATTTT.

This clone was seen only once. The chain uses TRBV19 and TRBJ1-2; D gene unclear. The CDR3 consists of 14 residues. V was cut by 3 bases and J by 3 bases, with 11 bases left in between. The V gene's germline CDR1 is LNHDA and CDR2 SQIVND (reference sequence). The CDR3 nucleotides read TGTGCCAGTAGTATCTCGGTGGGAGACTATGGCTACACCTTC. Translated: CASSISVGDYGYTF.

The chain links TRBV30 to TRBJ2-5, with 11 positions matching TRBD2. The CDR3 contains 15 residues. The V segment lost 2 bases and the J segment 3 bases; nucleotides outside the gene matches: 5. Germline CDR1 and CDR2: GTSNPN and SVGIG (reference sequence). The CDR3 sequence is CAWSRGLADKETQYF. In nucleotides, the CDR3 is TGTGCCTGGAGTCGGGGACTAGCGGACAAAGAGACCCAGTACTTC.

CDR3: CASSLTGTSGGPDNEQFF. The CDR3 nucleotides are TGTGCCAGCAGCTTAACCGGGACTAGCGGGGGGCCAGACAATGAGCAGTTCTTC. The rearrangement joins TRBV7-9 to TRBJ2-1, with TRBD2 matching 15 bases. Germline loops: CDR1 SEHNR, CDR2 FQNEAQ (reference sequence). J lost 5 bases, V lost 2 bases, and 7 bases had no gene match. The CDR3 is 18 amino acids.

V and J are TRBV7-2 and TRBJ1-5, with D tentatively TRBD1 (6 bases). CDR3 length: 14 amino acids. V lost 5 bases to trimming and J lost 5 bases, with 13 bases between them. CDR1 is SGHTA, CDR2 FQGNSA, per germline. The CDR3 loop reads CASSLDSNYQPQHF. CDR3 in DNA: TGTGCCAGCAGCCTGGACAGTAATTATCAGCCCCAGCATTTT.

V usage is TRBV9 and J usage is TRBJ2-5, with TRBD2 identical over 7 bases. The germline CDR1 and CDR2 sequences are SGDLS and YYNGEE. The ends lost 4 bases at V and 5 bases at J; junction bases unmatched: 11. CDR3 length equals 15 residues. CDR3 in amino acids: CASSPPLGGGETQYF. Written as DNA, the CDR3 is TGTGCCAGCAGCCCCCCCCTGGGGGGAGGGGAGACCCAGTACTTC.

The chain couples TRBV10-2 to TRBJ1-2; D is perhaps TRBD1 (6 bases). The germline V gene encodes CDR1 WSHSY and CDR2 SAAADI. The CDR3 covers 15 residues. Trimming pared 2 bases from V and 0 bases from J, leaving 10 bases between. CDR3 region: CASSEQGRSNYGYTF. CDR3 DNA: TGCGCCAGCAGTGAGCAGGGGCGGTCTAACTATGGCTACACCTTC.

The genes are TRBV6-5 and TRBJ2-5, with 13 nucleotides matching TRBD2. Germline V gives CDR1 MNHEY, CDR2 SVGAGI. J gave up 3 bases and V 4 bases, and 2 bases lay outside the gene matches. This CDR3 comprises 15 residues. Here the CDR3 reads CASSSGTSGEETQYF. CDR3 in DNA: TGTGCCAGCAGTTCCGGGACTAGCGGGGAAGAGACCCAGTACTTC.

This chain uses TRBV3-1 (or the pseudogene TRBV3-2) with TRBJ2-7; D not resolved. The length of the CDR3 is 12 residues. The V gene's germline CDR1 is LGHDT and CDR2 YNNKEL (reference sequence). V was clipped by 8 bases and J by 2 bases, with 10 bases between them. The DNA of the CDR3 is TGTGCCAGCCAGGCGATAACCTACGAGCAGTACTTC. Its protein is CASQAITYEQYF.

DNA for the CDR3: TGTGCCAGCAGTGAAGCGGGACTAGCGGGGGGCGACACCGGGGAGCTGTTTTTT. Its translation is CASSEAGLAGGDTGELFF. The rearrangement uses TRBV6-1 and TRBJ2-2, with 15 bases lining up with TRBD2. The CDR3 is 18 amino acids. The J segment lost 3 bases and the V segment lost 0 bases, leaving 2 bases of the junction unmatched. CDR1 is MNHNS and CDR2 is SASEGT in the germline V gene.

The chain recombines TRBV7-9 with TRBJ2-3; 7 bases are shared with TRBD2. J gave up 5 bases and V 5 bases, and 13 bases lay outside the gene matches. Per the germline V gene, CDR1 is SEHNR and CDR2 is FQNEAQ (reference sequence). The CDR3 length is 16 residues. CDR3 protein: CASSQTSSGVVDTQYF. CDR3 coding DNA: TGTGCCAGCAGCCAGACTAGCTCTGGGGTTGTAGATACGCAGTATTTT.

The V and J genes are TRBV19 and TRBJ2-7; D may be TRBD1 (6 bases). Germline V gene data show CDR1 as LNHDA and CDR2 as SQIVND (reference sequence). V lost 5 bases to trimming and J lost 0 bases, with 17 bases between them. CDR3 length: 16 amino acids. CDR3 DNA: TGTGCCAGTAGTGTCCGGACAGACCACAGCTCCTACGAGCAGTACTTC. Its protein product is CASSVRTDHSSYEQYF. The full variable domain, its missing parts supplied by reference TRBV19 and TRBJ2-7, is DGGITQSPKYLFRKEGQNVTLSCEQNLNHDAMYWYRQDPGQGLRLIYYSQIVNDFQKGDIAEGYSVSREKKESFPLTVTSAQKNPTAFYLCASSVRTDHSSYEQYFGPGTRLTVT.

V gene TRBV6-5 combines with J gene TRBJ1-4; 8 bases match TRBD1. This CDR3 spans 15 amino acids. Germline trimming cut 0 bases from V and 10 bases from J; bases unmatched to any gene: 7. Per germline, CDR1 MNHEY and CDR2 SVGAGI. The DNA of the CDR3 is TGTGCCAGCAGTTACTCGATACAGGGGGAGGCAAAACTGTTTTTT. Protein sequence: CASSYSIQGEAKLFF.

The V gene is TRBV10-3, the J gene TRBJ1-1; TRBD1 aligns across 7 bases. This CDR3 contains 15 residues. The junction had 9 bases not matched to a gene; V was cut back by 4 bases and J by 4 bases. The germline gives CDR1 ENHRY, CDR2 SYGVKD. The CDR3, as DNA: TGTGCCATCAGTGTTGGAGGGGGCGCTGTCACTGAAGCTTTCTTT. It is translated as CAISVGGGAVTEAFF.

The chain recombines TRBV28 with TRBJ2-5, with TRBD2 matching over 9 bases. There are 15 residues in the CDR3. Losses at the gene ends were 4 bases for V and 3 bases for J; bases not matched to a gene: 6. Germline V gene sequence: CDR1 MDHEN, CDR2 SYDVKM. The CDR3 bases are TGTGCCAGCAGTTCCCCTTTAGCGGGGGAAGAGACCCAGTACTTC. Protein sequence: CASSSPLAGEETQYF.